Listed here are 16 T cell receptor beta chains from one sample, sequenced in a study of radiation and T cells in renal cell carcinoma. Using immunoSEQ multiplex PCR, the repertoire was profiled, and TCRdb retains in-frame clones only, with some absent. The table lists roughly 92,000 clones, roughly 88% of them singletons, with around 7.9% in the top ten. Time point denoted: blood 4 weeks post-SBRT, at nephrectomy. Treatment denoted: 15 Gy SBRT to primary tumor, nephrectomy 4 weeks later. The specimen comprised blood, sampled from a patient whose treatment included radiotherapy and nephrectomy. The source of these receptors is a man aged 55 to 69 with renal cell carcinoma.

J is TRBJ2-3 and V is TRBV5-1; 11 positions match TRBD2. With 0 bases clipped from V and 0 bases from J, the junction kept 15 bases outside the gene matches. CDR3 size: 21 residues. The V gene's germline CDR1 is SGHRS and CDR2 YFSETQ. This CDR3 is CASSLDPSGRQGWTSTDTQYF. The CDR3 coding sequence is TGCGCCAGCAGCTTGGACCCTAGCGGGAGGCAGGGCTGGACTAGCACAGATACGCAGTATTTT.

The CDR3 protein is CASRTQLAGVYNEQFF. The CDR3 DNA sequence: TGCGCCAGCAGAACCCAGTTGGCGGGAGTATACAATGAGCAGTTCTTC. V gene TRBV5-1 combines with J gene TRBJ2-1; 7 bases map to TRBD2. V was clipped by 5 bases and J by 4 bases; unmatched bases: 12. This CDR3 has 16 residues. Per germline, CDR1 SGHRS and CDR2 YFSETQ.

The chain has TRBV7-9 and TRBJ2-7; 8 positions match TRBD1. Germline values: CDR1 SEHNR, CDR2 FQNEAQ (reference sequence). J lost 2 bases, V lost 5 bases, and 14 bases had no gene match. This CDR3 spans 17 amino acids. CDR3 nucleotide sequence: TGTGCCAGCAGCCAACCGTCCTCACAGGGGGACACCTACGAGCAGTACTTC. This gives the protein CASSQPSSQGDTYEQYF.

The chain couples TRBV6-1 to TRBJ2-7; 9 bases align to TRBD1. The V gene's germline CDR1 is MNHNS and CDR2 SASEGT. Trimming at V came to 4 bases and at J to 4 bases, leaving 5 bases not matched to a gene. This CDR3 is built from 14 residues. CDR3 region: CASSVGTGLYEQYF. DNA of the CDR3: TGTGCCAGCAGTGTGGGGACAGGGCTTTACGAGCAGTACTTC.

Note on this clone: An end of the junction differs from the germline gene, which may be a read error. The gene calls are TRBV5-5 and TRBJ2-7, with D perhaps TRBD1 or TRBD2 (6 bases each). The CDR3 covers 14 residues. Germline CDR1 and CDR2: SGHKS and YYEKEE (reference sequence). For the CDR3, the DNA is TGTGCCAGCAGCTTGGCGGGGGCCAACTCCTGTTGTATCTTC. It is translated as CASSLAGANSCCIF.

This rearrangement joins TRBV6-5 to TRBJ1-5; 10 bases match TRBD1. Germline lookup yields CDR1 MNHEY and CDR2 SVGAGI. This CDR3 spans 15 amino acids. V lost 4 bases to trimming and J lost 4 bases; unmatched junction nucleotides: 4. The CDR3 DNA sequence: TGTGCCAGCAGTTCGGGACAGGGGCGAAATCAGCCCCAGCATTTT. Translated: CASSSGQGRNQPQHF.

The chain carries TRBV27 and TRBJ2-7, with no clear D. Trimming pared 5 bases from V and 4 bases from J, leaving 18 bases between. This CDR3 contains 15 residues. Germline V lookup: CDR1 MNHEY, CDR2 SMNVEV (reference sequence). The CDR3 reads CASSRGARSFYEQYF. The CDR3 DNA reads TGTGCCAGCAGTAGAGGAGCACGCTCTTTTTACGAGCAGTACTTC.

The chain links TRBV19 to TRBJ1-5; no reliable D call. Germline V gene data show CDR1 as LNHDA and CDR2 as SQIVND (reference sequence). The CDR3 has 14 amino acids. Trimming took off 4 bases at V and 0 bases at J, with 7 bases between the two ends. CDR3 nucleotides: TGTGCCAGTAGTAGTGATAATAGCAATCAGCCCCAGCATTTT. Its protein product is CASSSDNSNQPQHF.

The V gene is TRBV11-2, the J gene TRBJ2-1; 12 bases are a match to TRBD2. In germline, CDR1 is SGHAT, CDR2 FQNNGV. This CDR3 is built from 17 residues. The V segment lost 5 bases and the J segment 3 bases; nucleotides outside the gene matches: 8. The CDR3 DNA reads TGTGCCAGCAGCCTAAGACTAGCGGGAGAAGTCTACAATGAGCAGTTCTTC. It codes for CASSLRLAGEVYNEQFF.

CDR3 residues: CASSLLTGGADIQYF. The CDR3 bases are TGCGCCAGCAGCTTGCTGACAGGGGGCGCGGACATTCAGTACTTC. The V and J genes are TRBV5-1 and TRBJ2-4; 10 nucleotides match TRBD1. Germline V gene data show CDR1 as SGHRS and CDR2 as YFSETQ. The CDR3 has 15 amino acids. The V segment lost 1 base and the J segment 8 bases; nucleotides outside the gene matches: 6.

V and J are TRBV18 and TRBJ2-7; D could derive from TRBD1 or TRBD2 (5 bases each). CDR1 and CDR2 (germline): KGHSH, LQKENI. This CDR3 is built from 13 residues. Trimming pared 8 bases from V and 3 bases from J, leaving 14 bases between. This CDR3 reads CASSRDAGYEQYF. The CDR3 DNA is TGTGCCAGCAGCCGGGACGCCGGCTACGAGCAGTACTTC.

J is TRBJ2-1 and V is TRBV7-3; 13 bases match TRBD2. J gave up 7 bases and V 1 base, and 22 bases lay outside the gene matches. This CDR3 is built from 22 residues. CDR1 and CDR2 from the germline V gene are SGHTA and FQGTGA. The CDR3 DNA sequence: TGTGCCAGCAGCTTAATTCCCCCCGGGACTAGCGGGATCTGGTCGGCGTGGAATGAGCAGTTCTTC. Amino acid sequence: CASSLIPPGTSGIWSAWNEQFF.

This chain joins TRBV7-9 and TRBJ2-1; D gene uncertain. This CDR3 has 12 amino acids. Per germline, CDR1 SEHNR and CDR2 FQNEAQ (reference sequence). V shed 5 bases and J shed 7 bases, with 9 bases lying between them. This CDR3 reads CASSQGSNEQFF. The CDR3 DNA sequence: TGTGCCAGCAGCCAAGGATCGAATGAGCAGTTCTTC.

This clone appeared a single time. This chain joins TRBV6-6 and TRBJ1-5, with unresolved D. There are 14 residues in the CDR3. V was pared by 6 bases and J by 5 bases, with 14 bases between. From germline, CDR1 is MNHNY and CDR2 SVGAGI (reference sequence). The CDR3 DNA is TGTGCCAGCAGCCCCGGGGTTAGTTATCAGCCCCAGCATTTT. Its translation: CASSPGVSYQPQHF.

As to this clone: This same CDR3 is encoded by further DNA sequences in the sample. The V gene is TRBV5-1, the J gene TRBJ2-5, with 9 bases fitting TRBD1. V was pared by 4 bases and J by 4 bases, with 5 bases of the junction left unmatched. CDR1 and CDR2 from the germline V gene are SGHRS and YFSETQ. CDR3 length: 14 residues. CDR3 DNA: TGCGCCAGCAGCCCCACAGGGGGCGGAGAGACCCAGTACTTC. Translating it yields CASSPTGGGETQYF. Using reference TRBV5-1 and TRBJ2-5 for the parts outside the CDR3, the full variable domain is KAGVTQTPRYLIKTRGQQVTLSCSPISGHRSVSWYQQTPGQGLQFLFEYFSETQRNKGNFPGRFSGRQFSNSRSEMNVSTLELGDSALYLCASSPTGGGETQYFGPGTRLLVL.

This rearrangement joins TRBV11-2 to TRBJ2-1; D is perhaps TRBD1 or TRBD2 (5 bases each). Trimming took 0 bases from V and 10 from J, leaving 10 bases between them. The CDR3 runs to 13 residues. Germline assignment: CDR1 SGHAT and CDR2 FQNNGV. The CDR3 nucleotides read TGTGCCAGCAGCTTAGAGAGGGACGGCGAGCAGTTCTTC. Protein sequence: CASSLERDGEQFF.